Listed below are T cell receptor beta chains from one sample, sequenced in a study of blood T cell repertoires in COVID-19. This table comes from immunoSEQ multiplex PCR, and its TCRdb copy is limited to in-frame clones, with some not included. The sample holds around 400,000 clones, approximately 89% seen once. Sample: PBMCs or T cells enriched from blood (not recorded which). The receptors were gathered from a woman aged 25 to 45 who had recovered from COVID-19. CDR3s leave out the opening cysteine and the closing phenylalanine or tryptophan. The order of the fields is CDR3 length, V gene, CDR3 protein.

12 TRBV15 ATSRVGRNQPQH
12 TRBV5-4 ASSWGGVGEKLF
11 TRBV5-1 ASSLGQGNEQF
11 TRBV29-1 SVVEAGVYGYT
13 TRBV30 AWSVTGIRDNEQF
12 TRBV6-4 ASSSGGSYNEQF
13 TRBV18 ASSPSGDGYNEQF
16 TRBV10-1 ASSGGPGLAGGAYEQY
16 TRBV7-2 ASSSGTGAIYSNQPQH
10 TRBV3-1/TRBV3-2 ALNRGYEKLF
15 TRBV5-4 ASSPGTGMGDTDTQY
16 TRBV28 ASSLFVWRRSLNTEAF
17 TRBV7-9 ASPLPGTGALLSGNTIY
11 TRBV12-3/TRBV12-4 ASNQGARTEAF
12 TRBV28 ASRLASGTDTQY
19 TRBV5-1 ASSLGHRSTGTSGRASEQY
14 TRBV7-2 ASSFRKGDRAYEQY
10 TRBV25-1 ASSDRLYGYT
12 TRBV28 ASRPGQNQETQY
11 TRBV12-3/TRBV12-4 ASSFGRNQPQH
13 TRBV18 ASSPLTKGGEGYT
12 TRBV11-2 ASSPGTGLYEQY
11 TRBV29-1 SVDVAGIGELF
12 TRBV11-2 ASSLGTVNTEAF
9 TRBV20-1 SASRGNEQF
10 TRBV12-3/TRBV12-4 ASSFQGYEQY
14 TRBV19 ASSIVSAGRVYGYT
11 TRBV7-2 ASSPGILYGYT
13 TRBV7-9 ASSLRMIQGYGYT
15 TRBV28 ASSSPSGRQGAYGYT
13 TRBV4-1 ASSQDRTSGSEQF
15 TRBV4-1 ASSQSSLAGAQETQY
9 TRBV12-3/TRBV12-4 ASSYQYGYT
14 TRBV30 AWSDGTRVRDTEAF
11 TRBV5-1 ASSLSPLYEQY
13 TRBV11-2 ASSLYSGGANEQF
10 TRBV2 ASRAGNYGYT
12 TRBV4-2 ASRTGTDGNTIY
10 TRBV29-1 SVSEANYGYT
16 TRBV29-1 SVEDRGGWGGPDYGYT
12 TRBV30 AWSVTAGGYGYT
12 TRBV6-5 ASRPAGVQETQY
12 TRBV9 ASSKGTGGYGYT
15 TRBV7-9 ASSPGALAGDHYEQY
14 TRBV3-1/TRBV3-2 ASSQGPGTGKSPLH
12 TRBV5-4 ASSPPGQGYEQY
11 TRBV28 AAVATSTDTQY
14 TRBV19 ASSIKTGPGNQPQH
13 TRBV10-1 ASSTGTGHTYEQY
14 TRBV19 ASSTQLAGVVDTQY
14 TRBV6-5 ASSFRQGENTGELF
12 TRBV4-2 ASREGGPGNEQF
11 TRBV27 ASSSGGATLWF